This T cell receptor (beta chain) was sequenced for a study of T cell responses to AZD1222 COVID-19 vaccine. Study results and caveats: Unmutated variant regions are reportedly targeted by nearly half of spike-specific TCRs. All repertoire sampling was performed exclusively after the peak T cell response.

The length of the CDR3 is 12 residues. V was clipped by 7 bases and J by 2 bases, with 9 bases between them. Clones were sequenced by immunoSEQ multiplex PCR, and TCRdb holds only the in-frame ones, with some missing. The top ten clones hold around 2.8% of a sample with 75,000 to 95,000 clones, around nine tenths of them seen once. This clone was observed a handful of times. Antigen unknown. The V and J genes are TRBV12-3 or TRBV12-4 and TRBJ2-7; the D is unclear. The receptor comes from an adult in good health. The material sequenced was peripheral blood, taken on day 0 of MenACWY control vaccination. The CDR3 bases are TGTGCCAGCAAAGGGCAGACCTACGAGCAGTACTTC. Translated, it gives CASKGQTYEQYF.